A single sample gave rise to the 8 T cell receptor beta chains below, sequenced in a study of blood T cells in healthy people across ages. With a J-beta primer mix and a sample-barcoded 5' primer, a second PCR ran about 7 to 12 cycles. MiXCR, run by TCRdb on the 5' RACE reads, gives a single entry per CDR3 protein. The sample gives about 1.8 million distinct CDR3 sequences, 40% to 55% of which show up once; more than 2% is in the top ten. Sequenced input: blood. Receptor source: a woman between 40 and 55 years old in good health.

The chain employs TRBV29-1 and TRBJ2-2, with 8 bases fitting TRBD2. This CDR3 spans 14 amino acids. The V gene end was trimmed by 7 bases and the J gene end by 4 bases; junction bases not matched to a gene: 8. CDR1 is SQVTM and CDR2 is ANQGSEA in the germline V gene. CDR3 protein: CSAWRGDFTGELFF. The DNA of the CDR3 is TGCAGCGCGTGGCGGGGGGACTTCACCGGGGAGCTGTTTTTT.

In its sample, this clonotype was seen a few times. The chain recombines TRBV7-8 with TRBJ2-1; D uncertain. The V gene's germline CDR1 is SGHVS and CDR2 FQNEAQ. This CDR3 is built from 18 residues. Trimming left V 6 bases short and J 4 bases short, with 25 bases between. The CDR3 protein is CASSPLPPDLPWYNEQFF. CDR3 DNA: TGTGCCAGCAGTCCCCTCCCCCCCGACCTTCCGTGGTACAATGAGCAGTTCTTC.

The chain combines TRBV27 with TRBJ2-5; D may correspond to TRBD1 or TRBD2 (5 bases each). Germline-derived CDR1 and CDR2 are MNHEY and SMNVEV (reference sequence). V dropped 4 bases and J dropped 5 bases, with 20 bases sitting between them. This CDR3 comprises 16 residues. In DNA, the CDR3 is TGTGCCAGCAGTTCATGGAACGGGGCGGTGCGGGAGACCCAGTACTTC. Translating gives CASSSWNGAVRETQYF.

This clonotype was seen many times. The rearrangement joins TRBV29-1 to TRBJ2-1, with D hard to call. Germline V CDR1 and CDR2: SQVTM, ANQGSEA. The V end was cut by 6 bases, the J end by 7 bases, with 10 bases between. The CDR3 totals 11 residues. The CDR3 DNA reads TGCAGCGTAGGGCGGTATAATGAGCAGTTCTTC. It yields the protein CSVGRYNEQFF.

J is TRBJ2-5 and V is TRBV9; 8 bases map to TRBD1. TRBJ2-7 explains the end of the DNA better; the J call may be wrong. This CDR3 has 18 amino acids. Looked up from germline, CDR1 is SGDLS and CDR2 is YYNGEE. The CDR3 is CASSVGVSVGQGEYEQYF. The CDR3 DNA follows: TGTGCCAGCAGCGTTGGAGTTTCAGTAGGACAGGGAGAGTACGAGCAGTACTTC.

V gene TRBV6-2 or TRBV6-3 combines with J gene TRBJ1-2; D gene unclear. This CDR3 region has 15 residues. Trimming left V 3 bases short and J 6 bases short, with 17 bases between. In germline, CDR1 is MNHEY, CDR2 SVGEGT. Written as DNA, the CDR3 is TGTGCCAGCAGTTATGCCCCTGGTCGGGGAGATGGCTACACCTTC. As protein: CASSYAPGRGDGYTF.

V gene TRBV20-1 combines with J gene TRBJ2-5; 12 nucleotides line up with TRBD2. V trimming: 3 bases; J trimming: 2 bases; junction bases outside the gene matches: 7. This CDR3 region has 16 residues. Germline CDR1 DFQATT, CDR2 SNEGSKA (reference sequence). In nucleotides, the CDR3 is TGCAGTGCTAGTCCACTAGCGGGGGGTCGACAAGAGACCCAGTACTTC. As protein: CSASPLAGGRQETQYF.

This chain joins TRBV7-6 and TRBJ2-3, with 8 bases lining up with TRBD2. The germline gives CDR1 SGHVS, CDR2 FNYEAQ. The CDR3 runs to 14 residues. J gave up 5 bases and V 3 bases, and 4 bases lay outside the gene matches. CDR3 DNA sequence: TGTGCCAGCAGCTTCGTGACTAGCGAAGATACGCAGTATTTT. As protein: CASSFVTSEDTQYF.